The present entry profiles one T cell receptor (beta chain) with its context. The data originate from a study of OX40 agonist ivuxolimab in advanced cancers. This CDR3 spans 15 amino acids. Germline CDR1 LNHDA, CDR2 SQIVND (reference sequence). The ends were cut back, 7 bases at V and 9 bases at J, with 24 bases in the middle. Generated by immunoSEQ multiplex PCR, the TCRdb table keeps only in-frame clones and is missing some. Of 100,000 or so clones in the sample, 90% are singletons; the top ten hold more than 0.25%. This receptor was identified in an adult with an advanced solid tumor such as melanoma, head and neck, liver or kidney cancer. The chain has TRBV19 and TRBJ1-2; D unclear. Specimen: CD4+ or CD8+ T cells sorted from blood, collected in a trial of the OX40 agonist ivuxolimab. CDR3 region: CASTRLGQVDRSYTF. The DNA of the CDR3 is TGTGCCAGTACCCGTTTAGGGCAGGTAGATAGGAGCTACACCTTC.